In its sample, the clone carrying this T cell receptor beta chain was seen many times. The germline CDR1 and CDR2 sequences are SEHNR and FQNEAQ (reference sequence). This CDR3 spans 15 amino acids. Trimming removed 4 bases at V and 5 bases at J, with 18 bases between. The data derive from a study of spatial heterogeneity in lung cancer. Time point here: blood at routine non-recurrence follow-up after resection. Whole RNA, which was extracted from tumor, nontumor lung tissue or frozen PBMC, was sequenced without any cell sorting. TCRdb processed the 5' RACE reads anew with MiXCR; each CDR3 protein has one entry. The data contain about 17,000 distinct CDR3 sequences, approximately 20% of them singletons.

Sequencing used PBMCs, obtained at follow-up. The rearrangement uses TRBV7-9 and TRBJ2-7; D is possibly TRBD1 (6 bases). This clonotype was obtained from a male donor with early-stage non-small cell lung cancer. Here the CDR3 DNA reads TGTGCCAGCAGCTCGAACAGGGATAAGGACCACGAGCAGTACTTC. Protein product: CASSSNRDKDHEQYF.